One sample yielded the 23 T cell receptor beta chains listed below, sequenced in a study of blood T cell repertoires in COVID-19 (dated by TCRdb to about 2020). Receptor amplification or capture employed the immunoSEQ multiplex PCR assay. TCRdb provides this immuneACCESS table in a form limited to in-frame rearrangements. Some clones are lacking; in checked studies, under half of them reflect an unresolved V gene, and why the rest are absent is not known. The sample data list about 250,000 clones, and roughly 84% of these were observed just once. The ten biggest clones cover 1.5% of the sample. Sequencing was carried out using peripheral blood. These TCRs come from a woman between 35 and 50 years old who had recovered from COVID-19.

The chain links TRBV6-2 or TRBV6-3 to TRBJ2-7, with a weak D call TRBD2 (6 bases). Germline CDR1 MNHEY, CDR2 SVGEGT. The CDR3 runs to 16 residues. V was cut by 2 bases and J by 3 bases, with 17 bases left in between. CDR3 coding DNA: TGTGCCAGCAGTTACGAACTTGGGGGGAAAGGCTACGAGCAGTACTTC. Translated, it gives CASSYELGGKGYEQYF.

The chain is built from TRBV28 and TRBJ1-2; 7 bases are a match to TRBD1. Trimming removed 8 bases from V and 2 bases from J; junction bases left unmatched: 11. The CDR3 runs 15 residues. CDR1 and CDR2 (germline): MDHEN, SYDVKM. This chain's CDR3 is CASHAWDSVNYGYTF. The CDR3 bases are TGTGCCAGCCATGCCTGGGACAGCGTGAACTATGGCTACACCTTC.

This clone was recorded a few times. The CDR3 loop reads CAWSLGELAFF. DNA for the CDR3: TGTGCCTGGAGTCTCGGGGAGCTGGCTTTCTTT. The chain combines TRBV30 with TRBJ1-1; D unresolved. V dropped 2 bases and J dropped 11 bases, with 12 bases sitting between them. The CDR3 totals 11 residues. Per germline, CDR1 GTSNPN and CDR2 SVGIG (reference sequence).

This rearrangement joins TRBV6-2 or TRBV6-3 to TRBJ1-5, with D possibly being TRBD1 (5 bases). The V gene's germline CDR1 is MNHEY and CDR2 SVGEGT. V was pared by 4 bases and J by 1 base, with 11 bases between. This CDR3 comprises 15 residues. The CDR3 reads CASSSSSGSNQPQHF. CDR3 coding DNA: TGTGCCAGCAGTTCTTCTTCAGGGAGCAATCAGCCCCAGCATTTT.

The chain has TRBV3-1 (or the pseudogene TRBV3-2) and TRBJ2-2, with D possibly matching TRBD2 (6 bases). V lost 0 bases, J lost 3 bases, and 8 bases lay in between. Germline values: CDR1 LGHDT, CDR2 YNNKEL (reference sequence). This CDR3 is 15 amino acids long. The CDR3 sequence is CASSQEGGYTGELFF. The CDR3 nucleotides read TGTGCCAGCAGCCAAGAAGGAGGGTACACCGGGGAGCTGTTTTTT.

This chain connects TRBV5-4 to TRBJ1-4; D uncertain. The V end lost 2 bases, the J end lost 3 bases, and 11 bases lay between the germline ends. The CDR3 extends over 15 amino acids. The germline gives CDR1 SGHNT, CDR2 YYREEE (reference sequence). CDR3 protein: CASSFRDGANEKLFF. The CDR3 nucleotides are TGTGCCAGCAGCTTTCGAGACGGAGCTAATGAAAAACTGTTTTTT.

V is TRBV28 and J is TRBJ1-4; D remains unclear. Germline V gene sequence: CDR1 MDHEN, CDR2 SYDVKM. The length of the CDR3 is 17 residues. Trimming pared 2 bases from V and 0 bases from J, leaving 13 bases between. CDR3: CASSLEGRVTTNEKLFF. The CDR3 DNA reads TGTGCCAGCAGTTTAGAGGGTAGGGTAACAACTAATGAAAAACTGTTTTTT.

This sequence joins TRBV28 and TRBJ2-2, with D possibly TRBD1 on 6 matching bases. CDR3 length equals 13 residues. V lost 7 bases, J lost 1 base, and 7 bases lay in between. Germline CDR1 and CDR2: MDHEN and SYDVKM. CDR3 sequence (DNA): TGTGCCAGCAAGGGACAGAACACCGGGGAGCTGTTTTTT. Its protein product is CASKGQNTGELFF.

Written as DNA, the CDR3 is TGCGCCAGCAGCTTGGTTTCGGTAGATAATTCACCCCTCCACTTT. This gives the protein CASSLVSVDNSPLHF. The chain uses TRBV5-1 and TRBJ1-6; D not resolved. Deletions cut 0 bases from V and 5 bases from J, with 9 bases between. The CDR3 runs to 15 residues. The germline V gene encodes CDR1 SGHRS and CDR2 YFSETQ. Drawing the rest from reference TRBV5-1 and TRBJ1-6, the complete variable domain is KAGVTQTPRYLIKTRGQQVTLSCSPISGHRSVSWYQQTPGQGLQFLFEYFSETQRNKGNFPGRFSGRQFSNSRSEMNVSTLELGDSALYLCASSLVSVDNSPLHFGNGTRLTVT.

V usage is TRBV3-1 (or the pseudogene TRBV3-2) and J usage is TRBJ1-1, with a possible D match to TRBD1 (5 bases). The CDR3 is 15 amino acids. V was shortened by 3 bases and J by 1 base, with 12 bases between the two germline ends. CDR1 and CDR2 from the germline V gene are LGHDT and YNNKEL (reference sequence). The CDR3 reads CASSQWRGANTEAFF. In DNA form, the CDR3 reads TGTGCCAGCAGCCAGTGGAGGGGCGCGAACACTGAAGCTTTCTTT.

CDR3 nucleotide sequence: TGTGCCAGCAGCTTCGGGACAGGGCTTAATGAAAAACTGTTTTTT. This gives the protein CASSFGTGLNEKLFF. The J gene is TRBJ1-4, the V gene TRBV11-3, with TRBD1 identical over 9 bases. The length of the CDR3 is 15 residues. Trimming removed 3 bases from V and 4 bases from J; junction bases left unmatched: 3. CDR1 and CDR2 (germline): SGHNT, YENEEA.

The chain couples TRBV3-1 (or the pseudogene TRBV3-2) to TRBJ1-1; tentative D call: TRBD1 (5 bases). This CDR3 spans 13 amino acids. Trimming shortened V by 6 bases and J by 1 base, and 9 bases separated the two germline ends. Germline V gene data show CDR1 as LGHDT and CDR2 as YNNKEL (reference sequence). The CDR3, as DNA: TGTGCCAGCAGACGACAGTCGAACACTGAAGCTTTCTTT. It yields the protein CASRRQSNTEAFF.

The V gene is TRBV7-9, the J gene TRBJ2-7, with a tentative D call TRBD2 (5 bases). V lost 4 bases and J 0 bases, leaving 13 bases between the germline ends. Germline CDR1 reads SEHNR; CDR2 reads FQNEAQ (reference sequence). CDR3 length: 15 amino acids. CDR3 sequence: CASSSLRGSSYEQYF. CDR3 bases: TGTGCCAGCAGCTCCCTACGGGGAAGCTCCTACGAGCAGTACTTC.

V and J are TRBV28 and TRBJ2-5; D uncertain. The germline gives CDR1 MDHEN, CDR2 SYDVKM. V lost 5 bases and J lost 7, with 11 bases in between. The CDR3 has 12 amino acids. Written as DNA, the CDR3 is TGTGCCAGCAGTCCCTCCCAGGCGACCCAGTACTTC. Translation: CASSPSQATQYF.

V gene TRBV7-8 combines with J gene TRBJ2-7; a possible D gene is TRBD1 (5 bases). Germline V gene lookup returns CDR1 SGHVS and CDR2 FQNEAQ. With 5 bases removed from V and 7 bases from J, the gap between germline ends came to 18 bases. The CDR3 length is 14 residues. CDR3 DNA: TGTGCCAGCAGCACCCCCAAAATGCAGGGTGAGCAGTACTTC. Translation: CASSTPKMQGEQYF.

This chain links TRBV7-2 with TRBJ1-2; TRBD1 matches at 9 bases. The J segment lost 8 bases and the V segment lost 6 bases, leaving 13 bases of the junction unmatched. The CDR3 has 15 amino acids. Looked up from germline, CDR1 is SGHTA and CDR2 is FQGNSA. This CDR3 is CASSYRDREIGGYTF. The CDR3, as DNA: TGTGCCAGCAGTTACCGGGACAGGGAAATCGGCGGCTACACCTTC.

The CDR3 spells CASSPLRANEKLFF. The DNA for the CDR3 is TGCGCCAGCAGCCCCCTGAGGGCGAATGAAAAACTGTTTTTT. The chain employs TRBV5-1 and TRBJ1-4; no firm D call. The CDR3 is 14 residues long. CDR1 is SGHRS, CDR2 YFSETQ, per germline. V lost 4 bases to trimming and J lost 5 bases, with 12 bases between them.

This chain uses TRBV2 with TRBJ1-5, with unresolved D. Trimming pared 5 bases from V and 9 bases from J, leaving 11 bases between. Germline V gives CDR1 SNHLY, CDR2 FYNNEI. The CDR3 contains 12 residues. CDR3 residues: CASSKASGPQHF. Written as DNA, the CDR3 is TGTGCCAGCAGTAAGGCTTCAGGGCCCCAGCATTTT.

The rearrangement uses TRBV28 and TRBJ1-6; 7 bases align to TRBD1. Trimming took 5 bases from V and 6 from J; bases not matched to a gene: 10. The germline CDR1 and CDR2 sequences are MDHEN and SYDVKM. The CDR3 sequence is 16 residues long. CDR3 residues: CASSLTGVVSNSPLHF. The CDR3, as DNA: TGTGCCAGCAGTCTTACAGGGGTCGTGTCTAATTCACCCCTCCACTTT.

The genes are TRBV15 and TRBJ2-2; a possible D gene is TRBD2 (5 bases). V shed 1 base and J shed 0 bases, with 12 bases lying between them. The CDR3 contains 17 residues. CDR1 is LNHNV and CDR2 is YYDKDF in the germline V gene (reference sequence). CDR3 amino acids: CATSRVPGIANTGELFF. The CDR3 nucleotides are TGTGCCACCAGCAGAGTTCCGGGAATCGCGAACACCGGGGAGCTGTTTTTT.

J is TRBJ2-4 and V is TRBV20-1; maybe TRBD1 (6 bases). Trimming took off 3 bases at V and 0 bases at J, with 12 bases between the two ends. The CDR3 loop spans 15 amino acids. Germline V gene sequence: CDR1 DFQATT, CDR2 SNEGSKA (reference sequence). The CDR3 DNA is TGCAGTGCTAGTAGGGGGAGACTAGCCAAAAACATTCAGTACTTC. It translates to CSASRGRLAKNIQYF.

The chain links TRBV19 to TRBJ1-1; 8 bases agree with TRBD1. The CDR3 spans 14 residues. V gave up 3 bases and J gave up 5 bases; unmatched junction bases: 5. Per germline, CDR1 LNHDA and CDR2 SQIVND (reference sequence). The CDR3 DNA follows: TGTGCCAGTAGTATCACCCGGACAGGGACTGAAGCTTTCTTT. This gives the protein CASSITRTGTEAFF.

This clone was seen a few times. The chain is built from TRBV10-2 and TRBJ1-4, with TRBD1 matching 7 bases. Germline V gene lookup returns CDR1 WSHSY and CDR2 SAAADI. The CDR3 spans 14 residues. Losses at the gene ends were 8 bases for V and 8 bases for J; bases not matched to a gene: 11. This CDR3 is CASSFLRTGEKLFF. For the CDR3, the DNA is TGCGCCAGCTCTTTTCTCCGGACAGGAGAAAAACTGTTTTTT.